Detailed here is one T cell receptor beta chain. It lacks a known antigen. The record has no base qualities; no much larger clone is one base away. Library generation was performed with the immunoSEQ multiplex PCR assay. The multiplex PCR relied on a mix of 60 forward primers for TCR Vbeta segments and 13 reverse primers for TCR Jbeta segments. The CDR3 region of rearranged TCR beta genes was amplified from genomic DNA with a multiplex PCR assay. The Illumina HiSeq System was used to sequence the amplified TCR beta libraries as 87-base-pair reads. Regarding the original processing steps: Across the roughly 700 repertoires, a later analysis counted tens of millions of unique TCR beta chains, around 11 million of which were shared by at least two donors. Raw reads were error-corrected and collapsed into unique sequences with a nearest-neighbor algorithm that merged closely related sequences to remove PCR and sequencing errors. CDR3 sequences were aligned to IMGT reference sequences to assign V, D and J gene segments. Each retained sequence needed at least a six-nucleotide match to both a V gene segment and a J gene segment. A rearrangement was called productive if the CDR3 had no stop codons and remained in frame with V and J, and every other rearrangement was called non-productive. Following IMGT convention, CDR3 was defined as the stretch from the second conserved V-encoded cysteine up to the conserved J-encoded phenylalanine. The earlier analysis of about 610 of the donors excluded sequences that lacked an unambiguous match to a single V gene segment. An earlier analysis of just under 600 of the donors called V segments functional above 56.7% productive rearrangements and segregating when the between-donor standard deviation exceeded 5%. To diagnose cytomegalovirus status from the catalog of TCR beta chain sequences, a statistical classification framework was built. In a later analysis, TCR nucleotide sequences were compared against IMGT/GENE-DB human TR gene sequences so that V and J genes could be assigned. The TCRdist pipeline was used in a later analysis to assign CDR3 sequences and most-parsimonious VDJ recombination scenarios. A later analysis defined each TCR beta chain by its CDR3 amino acid sequence plus V-gene family, and excluded reads lacking a unique V-gene family. In a later analysis, 500 to 650 highly shared, low-generation-probability nucleotide sequences were removed to address suspected cross-contamination and a sequencing artifact. In a later analysis, a clonal expansion index for each public chain was calculated from normalized within-repertoire ranks of inferred template counts. In a later analysis, generation probabilities were computed with a VDJ recombination model fitted to out-of-frame rearrangements, and the resulting probabilities were checked against IGoR. A later analysis scored TCR-TCR, TCR-HLA and TCR-CMV co-occurrence with hypergeometric tests, applying a repertoire-size bias correction to TCR pairs. A later analysis estimated false discovery rates by permuting HLA or CMV assignments 20 times. In a later analysis, co-occurring TCRs were grouped with DBSCAN, and TCRdist sequence similarity was added when clustering was performed within HLA-allele-positive subsets. Repertoires with fewer than 30,000 or more than 120,000 public chains, plus five repertoires with anomalous nucleotide sharing, were excluded from co-occurrence clustering. The table comes from immuneACCESS by way of TCRdb, which keeps in-frame sequences with V and J called. Part of the clones is missing from these tables; in studies checked, under half for an unresolved V gene and the rest for unknown reasons. V, J and clone size are taken as reported in that table, and D and trimming were inferred from the DNA itself. The sample profile shows under 200,000 clones; around 77% of them were found once. Of the sample, 2% to 2.5% is held by the ten largest clones.

Counted from cysteine to phenylalanine, this CDR3 has 17 amino acids. Just CDR3 DNA is preserved here, 51 bases in frame from base 1. Clipping removes 4 bases from V and 5 bases from J, with 16 as the unmatched junction base count. CDR1 and CDR2 (SGHRS, YFSETQ) derive from the germline V gene. The cohort comprised some 730 healthy bone marrow donors. At the time of sampling, every cohort member was nominally healthy, though immune exposures that went unrecorded were likely present. The donor tested CMV seronegative and was one of the 352 seronegative cohort members. Each donor provided a peripheral blood sample, and peripheral blood mononuclear cells were used for TCR beta sequencing. Genomic DNA extraction from the blood cell samples was performed with the Qiagen DNeasy Blood Extraction Kit. These data are taken from a study of cytomegalovirus exposure and HLA in healthy donors listed by TCRdb under 2017. Looking at the study overall: In an earlier analysis of some 610 of the donors, 250 to 350 Gb of sequence data and 90 million to 120 million unique TCR beta sequences from about 179 million T cells were reported. In addition to the first cohort of around 670 subjects, a separate validation cohort of 120 different subjects was used. To study patterns of TCR occurrence, a later analysis re-analyzed previously published TCR beta repertoires from hundreds of donors and added high-resolution HLA genotyping. A later genetic analysis took genome-wide SNP genotypes for about three fifths of the roughly 670 donors and used that subset as a discovery cohort. Among about 360 genotyped donors of the cohort, an average of around 240,000 unique TCR beta nucleotide sequences were sequenced per donor, 15% to 20% of them non-productive. To predict cytomegalovirus infection status, the study combined high-throughput TCR immunosequencing, statistical association of individual TCRs with disease status, and machine learning. To decide whether each TCR beta V gene segment behaved as functional or pseudogenic, an earlier analysis of 587 of the donors relied on high-throughput TCR beta sequencing. Of the roughly 400 genotyped donors, 65% to 90% were placed in the genetic ancestry cluster associated with self-reported Caucasian donors. An early release covering over 500 HLA-typed donors comprised 300 to 350 gigabases of sequencing data and about 90 million unique TCR sequences. Alongside the repertoire data, information on donor age, sex, ethnicity and CMV serostatus was compiled. The number of typed donors differed by locus: about 629-630 for A, B, C, DRB1 and DQB1; 500 to 550 for DQA1; over 600 for DPA1; and roughly 450 for DPB1. The study aimed to test whether cataloging public T cell receptors could reveal signatures of past pathogen exposure. In the later analysis, no new phenotypic data were used to find candidate immune exposures; instead, reliance was placed on TCR beta sequences and their occurrence across donors. All discovery cohort repertoires had been generated using a single sequencing platform. Using immunosequencing, the study profiled T cell repertoires from 500 to 800 subjects and related those repertoires to cytomegalovirus serostatus. Class I and class II HLA loci were covered by the typing at four-digit resolution. Because of strong linkage in the cohort, five DR-DQ haplotypes were treated as single units for association and clustering. The paper's findings and limits, for the study overall: A later analysis associated about 17,000 TCR beta sequences with specific HLA alleles at a false discovery rate of 0.05. A later analysis found that most CMV-associated TCR beta chains appeared HLA-restricted, with HLA associations seemingly driven largely by CMV exposure. The sequencing pipeline was judged likely to have produced a cluster of highly shared sequence variants as a technical artifact. In this cohort, only TCR beta chains were sequenced, and detectable features were limited by the absence of alpha or paired-chain data. When HLA alleles, especially DR and DQ, strongly co-occurred, TCR associations were difficult to assign to individual alleles. Because counts were too low, more than 15 rarely observed V segments, including chromosome 9 orphons, were excluded from the earlier analysis of some 590 of the donors. The presence/absence analyses assumed that sequencing depth was roughly uniform across donors, and that assumption may not be true. While some public TCRs were present in many individuals, most TCR sequences turned up only very rarely across donors. A few of the identified cytomegalovirus-associated TCR beta chains were confirmed in vitro to be specific for cytomegalovirus antigens. Immune exposure information for the cohort was limited to CMV serostatus. Cytomegalovirus status was reported to be diagnosed by the classifier with high specificity and sensitivity in both the original and validation cohorts. Because HLA typing was unavailable for some donors at each locus, only the typed subset was used in association tests. In the study, about 150 TCR beta chains were listed as associated with cytomegalovirus. Several of the top co-occurrence clusters appeared to be linked to parvovirus B19, influenza, CMV and Epstein-Barr virus, according to a later analysis. The authors suggested that the approach could potentially be generalized to other disease states and immunological phenotypes. Some IMGT-functional V segments, including TRBV6-2 and TRBV6-3, could not be told apart with the 87-base-pair reads, so those segments were excluded. V-gene and J-gene trimming of TCR beta chains was associated with a missense DCLRE1C variant in a later genetic analysis, and the association was replicated in an independent cohort. In a later analysis, HLA-associated TCR beta chains showed more clonal expansion and lower generation probabilities than non-associated chains that were equally common. Correlated functional status among segregating V segments might reflect linkage disequilibrium, but an unknown experimental factor could not be ruled out. Compared with the roughly 670-donor mean, donors in an Asian-associated ancestry cluster had fewer N-insertions in productive TCRs, according to a later genetic analysis. A later analysis found that TCR association rates varied across HLA loci, with DRB1 alleles showing the most associated TCRs and HLA-C alleles the fewest. In an earlier analysis of fewer than 700 of the donors, most TCR beta V segments appeared in productive rearrangements about 90% or about 30% of the time, broadly matching IMGT annotations. A further reported finding was that TCR beta sequences accurately predicted the HLA-A and HLA-B alleles for most subjects in the first cohort.

The receptor was isolated from a man aged 55 to 70 in good health and CMV-seronegative. Sequenced: PBMCs. Rearrangement joined TRBV5-1 to TRBJ2-5; 8 bases in between match TRBD1. At the DNA level, the sequence is TGCGCCAGCAGCCTAGACGCAGGGGGCCCGGCACAGGAGACCCAGTACTTC. Its protein product is CASSLDAGGPAQETQYF. Reference TRBV5-1 and TRBJ2-5 genes cover what lies past the CDR3, so the full variable domain is KAGVTQTPRYLIKTRGQQVTLSCSPISGHRSVSWYQQTPGQGLQFLFEYFSETQRNKGNFPGRFSGRQFSNSRSEMNVSTLELGDSALYLCASSLDAGGPAQETQYFGPGTRLLVL.